This T cell receptor beta chain is drawn from a study of STAT5B mutations in CD4+ large granular lymphocyte leukemia. Study results and limitations: CD4-sorted patient repertoires seemed more clonal than healthy CD4+ repertoires.

The CDR3 spans 15 residues. Germline V CDR1 and CDR2: SNHLY, FYNNEI. Germline trimming cut 6 bases from V and 3 bases from J; bases unmatched to any gene: 7. Original methodology: A productive frequency of 2.59 x 10-5 was the lowest detectable. Sequencing used immunoSEQ multiplex PCR; TCRdb keeps in-frame clones, though not all of them. Clonal size and the V and J genes are those of that table, whereas D and trimming came from the DNA. The sample holds about 38,000 clones; more than 70% are singletons and the top ten take approximately 0.53%. Only a few counts were recorded for this clone. The target antigen is unknown.

The chain carries TRBV2 and TRBJ1-5, with 8 nucleotides matching TRBD1. Input material: CD4+ T cells from blood buffy coats. This sequence originates from a human donor in good health. The DNA for the CDR3 is TGTGCCAGCAGGGGGCACAGGGGGATCAATCAGCCCCAGCATTTT. Its protein is CASRGHRGINQPQHF.